This T cell receptor (beta chain) was sequenced for a study of T cells after yellow fever vaccination. For TCR, cDNA came from 5'RACE template switching, which added a universal primer site and UMIs. TCRdb used MiXCR to reprocess the 5' RACE reads, holding one entry per CDR3 protein. The table has 29,000 or so distinct CDR3 sequences, about 5% seen once. Ten or more counts support this clonotype. Its antigen is still unknown. The germline gives CDR1 SQVTM, CDR2 ANQGSEA. The CDR3 consists of 14 residues. Trimming took off 4 bases at V and 10 bases at J, with 20 bases between the two ends. Findings and limits, study-wide: The appearance of a small share of clonotypes in both CD4 and CD8 compartments was observed.

The receptor comes from a man between 25 and 39 years old who received the YFV17D yellow fever vaccine. The chain has TRBV29-1 and TRBJ2-1, with D hard to call. The sample was CD8+ T cells sorted from PBMCs, taken 10 days after the yellow fever booster vaccination. CDR3 amino acids: CSVAADLENREQFF. The DNA of the CDR3 is TGCAGCGTTGCGGCCGACCTCGAAAACCGCGAGCAGTTCTTC.